A single sample is the source of the 21 T cell receptor beta chains below, sequenced in a study of neurological immune-mediated disorders. Using its own MiXCR run on the 5' RACE reads, TCRdb lists one record per CDR3 protein. This table has 40,000 to 45,000 distinct CDR3 sequences, about 13% appearing once. The source material was PBMCs. The receptor source for this set is a female donor in good health.

At least ten counts were recorded for this clonotype. The V call is TRBV5-1, the J call TRBJ2-7; possible D gene TRBD2, 6 bases. The CDR3 covers 16 residues. The V end lost 0 bases, the J end lost 3 bases, and 16 bases lay between the germline ends. Germline V lookup: CDR1 SGHRS, CDR2 YFSETQ. The CDR3 sequence is CASSLGRGRTFYEQYF. CDR3 DNA sequence: TGCGCCAGCAGCTTGGGCCGGGGGAGGACCTTCTACGAGCAGTACTTC.

This clonotype appeared many times. The chain couples TRBV7-2 to TRBJ1-1; 7 bases align to TRBD1. The CDR3 has 15 amino acids. J was trimmed by 5 bases and V by 2 bases; bases with no gene match: 8. The V gene's germline CDR1 is SGHTA and CDR2 FQGNSA. CDR3 protein: CASSLNPGGRTEAFF. The CDR3 DNA follows: TGTGCCAGCAGCTTAAACCCAGGGGGTCGTACTGAAGCTTTCTTT. The full variable domain, rest sourced from reference TRBV7-2 and TRBJ1-1, is GAGVSQSPSNKVTEKGKDVELRCDPISGHTALYWYRQSLGQGLEFLIYFQGNSAPDKSGLPSDRFSAERTGGSVSTLTIQRTQQEDSAVYLCASSLNPGGRTEAFFGQGTRLTVV.

This clonotype was observed at least ten times. This chain joins TRBV12-3 or TRBV12-4 and TRBJ2-2; D remains ambiguous. This CDR3 has 13 amino acids. V gave up 6 bases and J gave up 4 bases, with 9 bases separating them. The CDR3 DNA follows: TGTGCCAGCAGGCTATCCGGCACCGGGGAGCTGTTTTTT. Protein: CASRLSGTGELFF.

This clonotype has ten or more counts. V and J are TRBV2 and TRBJ1-4, with D unresolved. The CDR3 contains 15 residues. V was clipped by 3 bases and J by 8 bases, with 16 bases between them. Germline CDR1 reads SNHLY; CDR2 reads FYNNEI. The CDR3 DNA reads as TGTGCCAGCAGTGATGTACCCACAAGCGGGGAAAAACTGTTTTTT. Amino acids: CASSDVPTSGEKLFF.

In this sample, this clonotype turned up many times. The V and J genes are TRBV20-1 and TRBJ2-3; D perhaps matches TRBD1 (6 bases). Germline CDR1 and CDR2: DFQATT and SNEGSKA (reference sequence). The V end lost 4 bases, the J end lost 0 bases, and 17 bases lay between the germline ends. The CDR3 spans 16 residues. The chain's CDR3 is CSAMGAAGTSTDTQYF. The CDR3 DNA reads TGCAGTGCTATGGGGGCCGCCGGTACTAGCACAGATACGCAGTATTTT.

This clonotype was counted at least ten times. The chain joins TRBV7-3 to TRBJ1-2; TRBD1 aligns across 11 bases. Germline V lookup: CDR1 SGHTA, CDR2 FQGTGA. The CDR3 totals 19 residues. V lost 5 bases to trimming and J lost 2 bases; unmatched junction nucleotides: 16. The CDR3 spells CASSPDHRTGGGANYGYTF. CDR3 coding DNA: TGTGCCAGCAGCCCCGACCATAGGACAGGGGGCGGTGCAAACTATGGCTACACCTTC.

A remark on this clonotype: A much larger clone differs from this one at a single base, so this may be a read error. The chain employs TRBV3-1 and TRBJ2-3, with 8 positions matching TRBD2. CDR3 length: 15 residues. Germline V gene lookup returns CDR1 LGHDT and CDR2 YNNKEL (reference sequence). CDR3 sequence: CASSQGGGTTDRQYF. CDR3 in DNA: TGTGCCAGCAGCCAAGGCGGGGGGACCACAGATAGGCAGTATTTT.

This clonotype was detected ten times or more. The gene calls are TRBV7-2 and TRBJ2-1; 9 nucleotides agree with TRBD2. The germline CDR1 and CDR2 sequences are SGHTA and FQGNSA. The junction had 12 bases not matched to a gene; V was cut back by 5 bases and J by 7 bases. The CDR3 runs to 16 residues. CDR3 in amino acids: CASSPARGGGGNEQFF. CDR3 DNA: TGTGCCAGCAGCCCAGCCCGGGGCGGGGGGGGAAATGAGCAGTTCTTC.

This clonotype has ten or more counts. The chain is built from TRBV6-6 and TRBJ2-1; D gene ambiguous. CDR1 and CDR2 from the germline V gene are MNHNY and SVGAGI (reference sequence). This CDR3 contains 10 residues. V was cut by 7 bases and J by 9 bases, with 7 bases left in between. For the CDR3, the DNA is TGTGCCAGCAACCGGATTGAGCAGTTCTTC. It codes for CASNRIEQFF.

This clonotype was recorded many times. CDR3 nucleotides: TGCAGCGTCGAGGGACTGAGAGATGGCTACACCTTC. The encoded protein is CSVEGLRDGYTF. The J gene is TRBJ1-2, the V gene TRBV29-1; D perhaps matches TRBD1 (5 bases). The V and J ends lost 6 bases and 6 bases respectively, with 14 bases between them. CDR3 length equals 12 residues. Germline CDR1 SQVTM, CDR2 ANQGSEA.

This clonotype was recorded at least ten times. The rearrangement joins TRBV30 to TRBJ1-1; tentatively, D is TRBD1 (5 bases). Trimming shortened V by 2 bases and J by 7 bases, and 11 bases separated the two germline ends. Germline V lookup: CDR1 GTSNPN, CDR2 SVGIG (reference sequence). The CDR3 runs 12 residues. The CDR3 loop reads CAWSPGHLEAFF. In nucleotides, the CDR3 is TGTGCCTGGAGTCCAGGACATCTTGAAGCTTTCTTT.

The table lists this clonotype with many counts. This CDR3 reads CASSGRAENEQFF. The DNA for the CDR3 is TGTGCCAGCAGTGGGAGGGCCGAGAATGAGCAGTTCTTC. The chain recombines TRBV2 with TRBJ2-1, with D possibly matching TRBD2 (6 bases). CDR3 length: 13 residues. V lost 4 bases to trimming and J lost 7 bases, with 11 bases between them. The V gene's germline CDR1 is SNHLY and CDR2 FYNNEI.

This clonotype showed up many times. J is TRBJ1-5 and V is TRBV3-1, with a weak D call TRBD1 (6 bases). The CDR3 has 15 amino acids. V lost 2 bases to trimming and J lost 2 bases, with 10 bases between them. Germline CDR1 LGHDT, CDR2 YNNKEL (reference sequence). This CDR3 is CASSQRGIGNQPQHF. CDR3 DNA sequence: TGTGCCAGCAGCCAAAGGGGGATTGGCAATCAGCCCCAGCATTTT.

In its sample, this clonotype was seen many times. The chain combines TRBV5-1 with TRBJ1-6, with D perhaps matching TRBD1 (5 bases). The ends were cut back, 0 bases at V and 7 bases at J, with 11 bases in the middle. Germline CDR1 and CDR2: SGHRS and YFSETQ. The CDR3 runs 15 residues. DNA for the CDR3: TGCGCCAGCAGCTTGGAGCAGGGTAGGAATTCACCCCTCCACTTT. Protein product: CASSLEQGRNSPLHF.

This clonotype has ten or more counts. CDR3 sequence reads: CASSLGVSEYEQYF. As DNA, the CDR3 is TGTGCCAGCAGCTTAGGGGTTAGCGAGTACGAGCAGTACTTC. The chain links TRBV7-9 to TRBJ2-7; a weak D match, TRBD2 (5 bases). V lost 1 base and J lost 4, with 11 bases in between. Germline CDR1 reads SEHNR; CDR2 reads FQNEAQ (reference sequence). The CDR3 has 14 residues.

In this sample, this clonotype turned up many times. The rearrangement uses TRBV4-1 and TRBJ1-2; D remains ambiguous. The CDR3 is 15 residues long. Germline V gene sequence: CDR1 MGHRA, CDR2 YSYEKL. V gave up 0 bases and J gave up 8 bases, with 16 bases separating them. CDR3 sequence: CASSQDPAAHWGYTF. The DNA for the CDR3 is TGCGCCAGCAGCCAAGATCCGGCTGCCCATTGGGGCTACACCTTC.

Ten or more counts support this clonotype. The chain joins TRBV11-3 to TRBJ2-1; TRBD2 matches 8 bases. V gave up 3 bases and J gave up 3 bases; unmatched junction bases: 1. This CDR3 contains 14 residues. Germline assignment: CDR1 SGHNT and CDR2 YENEEA. DNA of the CDR3: TGTGCCAGCAGCTTGCGGGAGGACTACAATGAGCAGTTCTTC. It encodes CASSLREDYNEQFF.

This clonotype was seen ten or more times. The chain employs TRBV5-1 and TRBJ2-7; 11 bases are a match to TRBD2. CDR3 length equals 14 residues. V was clipped by 4 bases and J by 3 bases; unmatched bases: 3. Germline V lookup: CDR1 SGHRS, CDR2 YFSETQ. This CDR3 reads CASSVTSGSYEQYF. The DNA of the CDR3 is TGCGCCAGCAGCGTAACTAGCGGGAGCTACGAGCAGTACTTC.

This clonotype was seen repeatedly, ten times or more. V and J are TRBV5-1 and TRBJ2-7; TRBD2 aligns across 15 bases. This CDR3 has 17 residues. V was clipped by 4 bases and J by 2 bases; unmatched bases: 7. Looked up from germline, CDR1 is SGHRS and CDR2 is YFSETQ. This CDR3 reads CASSRTSGGAFPYEQYF. The CDR3 DNA reads TGCGCCAGCAGCCGGACTAGCGGGGGGGCGTTCCCCTACGAGCAGTACTTC.

This clonotype has ten or more counts. The chain couples TRBV7-3 to TRBJ2-1; 13 bases agree with TRBD2. After removal of 2 bases from V and 9 bases from J, the junction contained 4 bases not matched to a gene. The CDR3 spans 15 residues. The germline gives CDR1 SGHTA, CDR2 FQGTGA. DNA of the CDR3: TGTGCCAGCAGCTTAGGGACTAGCGGGGTGTTTGAGCAGTTCTTC. Protein: CASSLGTSGVFEQFF. Drawing the rest from reference TRBV7-3 and TRBJ2-1, the complete variable domain is GAGVSQTPSNKVTEKGKYVELRCDPISGHTALYWYRQSLGQGPEFLIYFQGTGAADDSGLPNDRFFAVRPEGSVSTLKIQRTERGDSAVYLCASSLGTSGVFEQFFGPGTRLTVL.

This clonotype was seen repeatedly, ten times or more. This rearrangement joins TRBV7-9 to TRBJ2-3; 13 nucleotides match TRBD2. The CDR3 sequence is 17 residues long. The germline V gene encodes CDR1 SEHNR and CDR2 FQNEAQ (reference sequence). V shed 3 bases and J 10 bases; nucleotides not matched to a gene: 13. The CDR3 sequence is CASSLGTSGNSRVPQYF. The DNA for the CDR3 is TGTGCCAGCAGCTTGGGGACTAGCGGGAATAGTAGAGTACCGCAGTATTTT.